A single sample gave rise to the 22 T cell receptor beta chains below, sequenced in a study of blood T cell repertoires in COVID-19. The data were produced by immunoSEQ multiplex PCR, yet TCRdb's version contains in-frame clones alone and is incomplete. The sample carries 130,000 or so clones, around 86% recorded once. The sample comprised peripheral blood. These receptors all come from a middle-aged man with active COVID-19.

This chain uses TRBV4-3 with TRBJ1-4; the D gene is possibly TRBD1 (5 bases). The germline CDR1 and CDR2 sequences are LGHNA and YSLEER. Trimming cost V 0 bases and J 8 bases, with 16 bases left between them. The CDR3 runs to 16 residues. CDR3 sequence (DNA): TGCGCCAGCAGCCAAGATGGTGCAGGGACTAGAGAAAAACTGTTTTTT. This gives the protein CASSQDGAGTREKLFF.

V gene TRBV7-3 combines with J gene TRBJ1-5, with a weak D call TRBD1 (6 bases). Between the trimmed V and J ends, which lost 8 bases and 2 bases, there was a span of 19 bases. In germline, CDR1 is SGHTA, CDR2 FQGTGA. CDR3 size: 16 residues. CDR3 nucleotide sequence: TGTGCCAGCGACAGGCCAGGGACGAGGGGCAATCAGCCCCAGCATTTT. It codes for CASDRPGTRGNQPQHF.

The chain is built from TRBV5-1 and TRBJ1-1, with no clear D. The germline gives CDR1 SGHRS, CDR2 YFSETQ. The germline V and J ends were trimmed by 9 bases and 0 bases, with 12 bases remaining between them. This CDR3 has 13 residues. The CDR3 region is CATPLQVNTEAFF. The CDR3 DNA follows: TGCGCCACCCCCCTTCAGGTGAACACTGAAGCTTTCTTT.

V is TRBV4-2 and J is TRBJ1-6, with 7 bases matching TRBD1. The ends lost 0 bases at V and 7 bases at J; junction bases unmatched: 6. This CDR3 has 16 residues. The germline gives CDR1 LGHNA, CDR2 YNFKEQ. CDR3 sequence (DNA): TGTGCCAGCAGCCAAGATCCCGGGACAGCCAATTCACCCCTCCACTTT. This translates into CASSQDPGTANSPLHF.

The chain has TRBV20-1 and TRBJ1-1; no reliable D call. The germline V gene encodes CDR1 DFQATT and CDR2 SNEGSKA (reference sequence). Trimming shortened V by 3 bases and J by 3 bases, and 8 bases separated the two germline ends. The CDR3 loop spans 12 amino acids. CDR3 in amino acids: CSASKSHTEAFF. CDR3 sequence (DNA): TGCAGTGCTAGTAAATCTCACACTGAAGCTTTCTTT.

This chain joins TRBV18 and TRBJ2-1; maybe TRBD2 (6 bases). V lost 3 bases to trimming and J lost 9 bases, with 18 bases between them. The germline CDR1 and CDR2 sequences are KGHSH and LQKENI. The CDR3 is made up of 15 amino acids. CDR3 amino acids: CASSPQSSDKGEQFF. DNA for the CDR3: TGTGCCAGCTCACCGCAGTCTAGCGATAAAGGTGAGCAGTTCTTC.

This chain uses TRBV18 with TRBJ2-5; tentative D call: TRBD1 (6 bases). Germline V gives CDR1 KGHSH, CDR2 LQKENI. The CDR3 has 12 residues. Trimming took off 0 bases at V and 7 bases at J, with 6 bases between the two ends. The CDR3 region has the DNA TGTGCCAGCTCACCACCGACAGGGACCCAGTACTTC. Its protein product is CASSPPTGTQYF. The whole variable domain, filled in from reference TRBV18 and TRBJ2-5, reads NAGVMQNPRHLVRRRGQEARLRCSPMKGHSHVYWYRQLPEEGLKFMVYLQKENIIDESGMPKERFSAEFPKEGPSILRIQQVVRGDSAAYFCASSPPTGTQYFGPGTRLLVL.

V gene TRBV7-9 combines with J gene TRBJ1-4; 7 positions match TRBD1. Germline CDR1 reads SEHNR; CDR2 reads FQNEAQ (reference sequence). The CDR3 runs to 16 residues. V gave up 5 bases and J gave up 4 bases; unmatched junction bases: 10. The CDR3 protein is CASSARRDRFNEKLFF. The CDR3 DNA reads TGTGCCAGCAGCGCTCGACGGGACAGATTTAATGAAAAACTGTTTTTT.

The chain links TRBV19 to TRBJ1-4; 7 bases fit TRBD1. The junction had 5 bases not matched to a gene; V was cut back by 5 bases and J by 2 bases. The germline V gene has CDR1 LNHDA and CDR2 SQIVND (reference sequence). CDR3 length: 15 amino acids. For the CDR3, the DNA is TGTGCCAGTAGTTCGACAGGGCTTACTAATGAAAAACTGTTTTTT. Residues: CASSSTGLTNEKLFF. The full variable domain, rest sourced from reference TRBV19 and TRBJ1-4, is DGGITQSPKYLFRKEGQNVTLSCEQNLNHDAMYWYRQDPGQGLRLIYYSQIVNDFQKGDIAEGYSVSREKKESFPLTVTSAQKNPTAFYLCASSSTGLTNEKLFFGSGTQLSVL.

J is TRBJ1-5 and V is TRBV2, with a tentative D call TRBD1 (5 bases). V gave up 7 bases and J gave up 2 bases, with 12 bases separating them. The CDR3 is 14 residues long. The germline V gene encodes CDR1 SNHLY and CDR2 FYNNEI. CDR3 protein: CASTGGTGNQPQHF. The CDR3 DNA sequence: TGTGCCAGCACGGGGGGTACGGGCAATCAGCCCCAGCATTTT.

V is TRBV9 and J is TRBJ2-5; 10 nucleotides match TRBD1. V shed 4 bases, J shed 5 bases, and the junction held 8 bases outside the gene matches. The germline gives CDR1 SGDLS, CDR2 YYNGEE. CDR3 size: 15 residues. CDR3 sequence: CASSTGTGASETQYF. CDR3 DNA sequence: TGTGCCAGCAGCACGGGGACAGGGGCATCGGAGACCCAGTACTTC.

The genes are TRBV18 and TRBJ1-4, with no clear D. Deletions cut 0 bases from V and 7 bases from J, with 12 bases between. Germline CDR1 reads KGHSH; CDR2 reads LQKENI. The CDR3 totals 15 residues. In DNA, the CDR3 is TGTGCCAGCTCACCACCGGGCAGTTCAAGTGAAAAACTGTTTTTT. Its translation is CASSPPGSSSEKLFF. Combining the CDR3 with reference TRBV18 and TRBJ1-4 gives the whole variable domain NAGVMQNPRHLVRRRGQEARLRCSPMKGHSHVYWYRQLPEEGLKFMVYLQKENIIDESGMPKERFSAEFPKEGPSILRIQQVVRGDSAAYFCASSPPGSSSEKLFFGSGTQLSVL.

The chain has TRBV15 and TRBJ2-1; the D is unclear. CDR3 length: 14 amino acids. Trimming shortened V by 5 bases and J by 0 bases, and 8 bases separated the two germline ends. Germline V CDR1 and CDR2: LNHNV, YYDKDF (reference sequence). In DNA, the CDR3 is TGTGCCACCAGCGGCCCCCCCTCCTACAATGAGCAGTTCTTC. Encoded protein: CATSGPPSYNEQFF.

The V call is TRBV15, the J call TRBJ2-5, with a weak D call TRBD1 (5 bases). The ends were cut back, 4 bases at V and 4 bases at J, with 7 bases in the middle. Germline V lookup: CDR1 LNHNV, CDR2 YYDKDF (reference sequence). The CDR3 extends over 12 amino acids. This chain's CDR3 is CATSKGLETQYF. The CDR3 bases are TGTGCCACCAGCAAGGGGTTAGAGACCCAGTACTTC.

The rearrangement links TRBV5-1 to TRBJ2-7, with 8 bases fitting TRBD2. V trimming: 0 bases; J trimming: 4 bases; junction bases outside the gene matches: 6. The CDR3 covers 15 residues. Germline CDR1 and CDR2: SGHRS and YFSETQ. CDR3 protein: CASSLGGSGVYEQYF. The CDR3 coding sequence is TGCGCCAGCAGCTTGGGCGGTAGCGGGGTTTACGAGCAGTACTTC. Full variable domain (rest looked up from reference TRBV5-1 and TRBJ2-7): KAGVTQTPRYLIKTRGQQVTLSCSPISGHRSVSWYQQTPGQGLQFLFEYFSETQRNKGNFPGRFSGRQFSNSRSEMNVSTLELGDSALYLCASSLGGSGVYEQYFGPGTRLTVT.

This chain uses TRBV12-3 or TRBV12-4 with TRBJ1-2, with 7 bases that match TRBD1. The CDR3 has 13 amino acids. V was pared by 6 bases and J by 4 bases, with 5 bases of the junction left unmatched. CDR3 nucleotides: TGTGCCAGCAGCTTACAGGGGCCCTATGGCTACACCTTC. Translated, it gives CASSLQGPYGYTF.

The rearrangement joins TRBV6-1 to TRBJ1-3; D not resolved. Germline-derived CDR1 and CDR2 are MNHNS and SASEGT. V was cut by 2 bases and J by 4 bases, with 6 bases left in between. The CDR3 totals 13 residues. CDR3 residues: CASSEYRGNTIYF. CDR3 nucleotide sequence: TGTGCCAGCAGTGAATACAGAGGAAACACCATATATTTT.

The chain carries TRBV11-2 and TRBJ1-3; tentative D call: TRBD1 (5 bases). There are 14 residues in the CDR3. Trimming took off 5 bases at V and 2 bases at J, with 10 bases between the two ends. Germline V lookup: CDR1 SGHAT, CDR2 FQNNGV. CDR3 nucleotide sequence: TGTGCCAGCAGCAGTTACAGGACTGGAAACACCATATATTTT. It encodes CASSSYRTGNTIYF.

This sequence joins TRBV27 and TRBJ2-3; D gene ambiguous. CDR3 length: 16 residues. Trimming removed 5 bases at V and 1 base at J, with 16 bases between. Germline lookup yields CDR1 MNHEY and CDR2 SMNVEV (reference sequence). In DNA, the CDR3 is TGTGCCAGCAGTCTGGGCACTCCTGTTGGCACAGATACGCAGTATTTT. Translated: CASSLGTPVGTDTQYF.

This clone showed up just a few times. The chain is built from TRBV7-9 and TRBJ2-7; 12 nucleotides align to TRBD2. Trimming took 4 bases from V and 1 from J; bases not matched to a gene: 11. Looked up from germline, CDR1 is SEHNR and CDR2 is FQNEAQ (reference sequence). The CDR3 has 18 amino acids. In nucleotides, the CDR3 is TGTGCCAGCAGCTCTCCTACCTGGACTAGCGGGGCTTCCTACGAGCAGTACTTC. This translates into CASSSPTWTSGASYEQYF.

The J gene is TRBJ2-1, the V gene TRBV19; 8 nucleotides agree with TRBD2. Germline V lookup: CDR1 LNHDA, CDR2 SQIVND (reference sequence). The CDR3 has 14 amino acids. Trimming at V came to 5 bases and at J to 2 bases, leaving 2 bases not matched to a gene. CDR3 protein: CASSPGGAYNEQFF. CDR3 sequence (DNA): TGTGCCAGTAGTCCGGGGGGGGCCTACAATGAGCAGTTCTTC.

The table lists this clone with a few counts. The chain links TRBV5-6 to TRBJ1-1, with unresolved D. Germline CDR1 reads SGHDT; CDR2 reads YYEEEE. This CDR3 is built from 14 residues. V was cut by 2 bases and J by 8 bases, with 16 bases left in between. The CDR3 DNA follows: TGTGCCAGCAGCTTTGGCAGGAGGAAAGTGGAAGCTTTCTTT. Its protein product is CASSFGRRKVEAFF.